The rows below give T cell receptor beta chains drawn from one sample of a study of T cell responses to AZD1222 COVID-19 vaccine. Profiled with immunoSEQ multiplex PCR; TCRdb holds only in-frame clones, not every one. Here the sample spans about 140,000 clones, 75% to 95% being singletons. The material sequenced was peripheral blood, taken 28 days after the second dose of the MenACWY control vaccine. The origin of the receptors is an adult who received the MenACWY meningococcal vaccine as a control. CDR3s include the opening cysteine and the closing phenylalanine or tryptophan. The D gene is left open where the match is weak. A clone size is listed for some rows: how often the clone was seen (once, few, many), or a class if it is expanded.

TRBV5-5	.	TRBJ1-1	.	TGTGCCAGCAGCTTGGTTCTGGTAAACACTGAAGCTTTCTTT	CASSLVLVNTEAFF
TRBV28	.	TRBJ1-2	.	TGTGCCAGCAGTCCAACCGGTCGTGGCTACACCTTC	CASSPTGRGYTF
TRBV7-2	.	TRBJ2-3	.	TGTGCCAGCAGCTTAGTTGGAACAGGCACAGATACGCAGTATTTT	CASSLVGTGTDTQYF
TRBV7-9	.	TRBJ1-6	.	TGTGCCAGCAGCCCCGGGGGGTTGGCTTCACCCCTCCACTTT	CASSPGGLASPLHF
TRBV5-1	.	TRBJ1-6	.	TGCGCCAGCAGCCCGCCCGACAGAAATTCACCCCTCCACTTT	CASSPPDRNSPLHF
TRBV7-9	once	TRBJ1-1	.	TGTGCCAGCAGCGCCCGATCGGGGGCGCACACTGAAGCTTTCTTT	CASSARSGAHTEAFF
TRBV28	.	TRBJ1-5	.	TGTGCCAGCAGGGGGCAGGGCAATCAGCCCCAGCATTTT	CASRGQGNQPQHF
TRBV9	.	TRBJ1-1	TRBD1	TGTGCCAGCAGCGTAACCGGACAGGGGGCAATGAACACTGAAGCTTTCTTT	CASSVTGQGAMNTEAFF
TRBV11-2	.	TRBJ2-7	TRBD1	TGTGCCAGCAGACAGCAGGGGGCTGGGGTCTACGAGCAGTACTTC	CASRQQGAGVYEQYF
TRBV4-3	.	TRBJ2-3	TRBD2	TGCGCCAGCAGCCAAGATGTGGGGGGACTAGCGGGATCCACAGATACGCAGTATTTT	CASSQDVGGLAGSTDTQYF
TRBV6-2/TRBV6-3	.	TRBJ1-5	TRBD1	TGTGCCAGCAGTAACCCCCAAGGGGGCCATCAGCCCCAGCATTTT	CASSNPQGGHQPQHF
TRBV4-1	.	TRBJ2-7	TRBD1	TGCGCCAGCAGCCACTTGGGACAGGGGGCTCCCGAGCAGTACTTC	CASSHLGQGAPEQYF
TRBV7-3	.	TRBJ2-1	.	TGTGCCAGCAGCTTATTCAATGAGCAGTTCTTC	CASSLFNEQFF
TRBV12-3/TRBV12-4	.	TRBJ2-3	.	TGTGCCAGCAGTTTCACAGATACGCAGTATTTT	CASSFTDTQYF
TRBV19	once	TRBJ2-5	.	TGTGCCAGTAGTGACCAGGGGGGTCGACGTCTAGAGACCCAGTACTTC	CASSDQGGRRLETQYF
TRBV27	.	TRBJ2-7	TRBD1	TGTGCCAGCAGCCCGCGGACAGGGGCCTTCAACGAGCAGTACTTC	CASSPRTGAFNEQYF
TRBV5-4	.	TRBJ1-2	.	TGTGCCAGCAGCCAAGAAGGGAACTATGGCTACACCTTC	CASSQEGNYGYTF
TRBV2	.	TRBJ1-5	.	TGTGCCAGCAGTCCCAACGGGGATCAGCCCCAGCATTTT	CASSPNGDQPQHF
TRBV28	.	TRBJ1-6	TRBD1	TGTGCCAGCAGTTCCGGACAGGGGGGCCCTCATAATTCACCCCTCCACTTT	CASSSGQGGPHNSPLHF
TRBV19	.	TRBJ2-7	.	TGTGCCAGTAGTCCCAGGGCAGGGGAATACGAGCAGTACTTC	CASSPRAGEYEQYF